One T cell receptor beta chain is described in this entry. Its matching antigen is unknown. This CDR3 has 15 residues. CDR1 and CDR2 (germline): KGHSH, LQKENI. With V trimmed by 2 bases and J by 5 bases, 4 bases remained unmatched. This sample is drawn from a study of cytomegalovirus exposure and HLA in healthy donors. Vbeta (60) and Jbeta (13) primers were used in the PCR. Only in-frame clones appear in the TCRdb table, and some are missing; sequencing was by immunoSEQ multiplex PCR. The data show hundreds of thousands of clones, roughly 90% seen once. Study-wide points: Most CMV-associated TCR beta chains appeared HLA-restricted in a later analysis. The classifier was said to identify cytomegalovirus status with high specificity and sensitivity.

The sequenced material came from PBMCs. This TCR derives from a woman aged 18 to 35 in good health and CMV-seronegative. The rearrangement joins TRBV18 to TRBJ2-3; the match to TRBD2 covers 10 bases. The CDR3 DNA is TGTGCCAGCTCACCAGGGCCTAGCGGGGGAGATACGCAGTATTTT. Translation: CASSPGPSGGDTQYF.